Listed here is a single T cell receptor beta chain. The antigen is undetermined. These data originate in a study of CD8 T cells in ankylosing spondylitis. Study-wide points: There was reportedly significant enrichment of clones that were disease-linked in matched ankylosing spondylitis synovial fluid. Disease-linked clones were CD8+ and relatively rare in peripheral blood. A motif of roughly eight highly homologous TCR beta variants was seen as apparently characteristic of ankylosing spondylitis blood.

TCR beta libraries were made by quantitative 5'-RACE with molecular barcodes. TCRdb re-called the 5' RACE reads through MiXCR, storing one row per CDR3 protein. The sample lists 800,000 to 900,000 distinct CDR3 sequences; roughly 12% were seen once. Trimming stripped 5 bases from V and 0 bases from J, with 14 bases between. The V gene's germline CDR1 is SGHVS and CDR2 FNYEAQ. This CDR3 comprises 16 residues. V is TRBV7-6 and J is TRBJ1-3; D gene unclear. Source material: blood, either unsorted or a sorted T cell fraction (not recorded which). The clonotype was recovered from a male donor with ankylosing spondylitis. Here the CDR3 reads CASSISPRDSGNTIYF. The CDR3 region has the DNA TGTGCCAGCAGCATTTCTCCTAGGGACTCTGGAAACACCATATATTTT.